This T cell receptor (beta chain) derives from a study of cytomegalovirus exposure and HLA in healthy donors. As regards this clone: Its antigen is as yet unknown.

Germline V lookup: CDR1 MGHRA, CDR2 YSYEKL. V lost 0 bases and J lost 6; bases outside the gene matches: 8. The CDR3 covers 16 residues. Primers included in the PCR were 60 Vbeta and 13 Jbeta primers. TCRdb keeps only in-frame clones here, not all; method: immunoSEQ multiplex PCR. Among 150,000 to 200,000 clones listed, roughly 77% were seen once. Nominally healthy donors were sampled, though unrecorded immune exposures were likely. General study results and limits: Data from an earlier analysis indicated that most TCR beta V segments were productive either about 90% or about 30% of the time. A later analysis found TCR association rates differed by HLA locus, highest for DRB1 and lowest for HLA-C. Certain sequence variants were highly shared and formed a cluster, and this cluster was likely a sequencing artifact.

The chain employs TRBV4-1 and TRBJ2-3; 8 positions agree with TRBD2. This receptor was identified in a woman aged 35 to 49 in good health and CMV-seropositive. Sequenced input: PBMCs. Here the CDR3 reads CASSQDLAGPVDTQYF. Written as DNA, the CDR3 is TGCGCCAGCAGCCAAGATTTAGCGGGGCCTGTGGATACGCAGTATTTT.